These 28 T cell receptor beta chains originate from one sample sequenced in a study of shared T cell receptors in the human thymus. The repertoire was sequenced with immunoSEQ multiplex PCR; TCRdb's copy has only in-frame clones and lacks some. In the table there are roughly 700,000 clones, approximately 87% of which are singletons. A further study also used this sample, focusing on human thymus T cells.

The sample comprised thymocytes. These receptors were obtained from a boy under three years old with a congenital heart defect.

The V and J genes are TRBV28 and TRBJ1-1; D perhaps matches TRBD1 (6 bases). CDR1 and CDR2 from the germline V gene are MDHEN and SYDVKM. V was clipped by 5 bases and J by 1 base, with 14 bases between them. The CDR3 is 15 amino acids. DNA for the CDR3: TGTGCCAGCAGTGAAAAACAGGGTGCGAACACTGAAGCTTTCTTT. Protein: CASSEKQGANTEAFF.

V and J are TRBV14 and TRBJ2-7, with 11 positions matching TRBD1. Germline V gene sequence: CDR1 SGHDN, CDR2 FVKESK. With V trimmed by 1 base and J by 7 bases, 9 bases remained unmatched. This CDR3 has 16 amino acids. CDR3 loop: CASSQGRDRGLGEQYF. In nucleotides, the CDR3 is TGTGCCAGCAGCCAAGGACGGGACAGGGGGTTGGGGGAGCAGTACTTC.

This chain connects TRBV2 to TRBJ2-5; 8 bases line up with TRBD1. V was pared by 4 bases and J by 5 bases, with 12 bases of the junction left unmatched. This CDR3 has 16 residues. CDR1 and CDR2 (germline): SNHLY, FYNNEI. The CDR3 protein is CASSGSKDRELETQYF. Here the CDR3 DNA reads TGTGCCAGCAGTGGATCAAAGGACAGGGAGCTGGAGACCCAGTACTTC.

V usage is TRBV15 and J usage is TRBJ2-1; D may be TRBD2 (6 bases). The germline V gene encodes CDR1 LNHNV and CDR2 YYDKDF (reference sequence). This CDR3 comprises 21 residues. Trimming removed 0 bases from V and 8 bases from J, with 32 bases in between. CDR3 coding DNA: TGTGCCACCAGCAGAGATAGGCGGCCTCCGGGACTTACCTCCTACAACGATGAGCAGTTCTTC. Protein: CATSRDRRPPGLTSYNDEQFF. Combining the CDR3 with reference TRBV15 and TRBJ2-1 gives the whole variable domain DAMVIQNPRYQVTQFGKPVTLSCSQTLNHNVMYWYQQKSSQAPKLLFHYYDKDFNNEADTPDNFQSRRPNTSFCFLDIRSPGLGDTAMYLCATSRDRRPPGLTSYNDEQFFGPGTRLTVL.

V and J are TRBV21-1 and TRBJ2-7; the table's D call, TRBD2, has no DNA check behind it. TRBV21-1 is flagged as a pseudogene. This CDR3 spans 14 amino acids. CDR3 sequence (DNA): TGTGCCAGCACCCGGGGGAGCGGGATATACGAGCAGTACTTC. It translates to CASTRGSGIYEQYF.

The chain links TRBV6-5 to TRBJ2-1; TRBD1 aligns across 11 bases. Per the germline V gene, CDR1 is MNHEY and CDR2 is SVGAGI. V shed 6 bases, J shed 11 bases, and the junction held 3 bases outside the gene matches. This CDR3 is built from 12 residues. The DNA of the CDR3 is TGTGCCAGCAGGAAGGACAGGGGGCAGCAGTTCTTC. This codes for CASRKDRGQQFF.

With regard to this clone: The sample has other DNA sequences that encode this CDR3 too. This chain uses TRBV27 with TRBJ2-3; 10 bases match TRBD2. The CDR3 length is 15 residues. The junction had 0 bases not matched to a gene; V was cut back by 2 bases and J by 1 base. The germline V gene has CDR1 MNHEY and CDR2 SMNVEV (reference sequence). As DNA, the CDR3 is TGTGCCAGCAGTTTACTAGCGGGAGGCACAGATACGCAGTATTTT. Protein sequence: CASSLLAGGTDTQYF.

The chain carries TRBV5-1 and TRBJ1-1; D might be TRBD1 (6 bases). V was clipped by 6 bases and J by 1 base, with 13 bases between them. The CDR3 consists of 14 residues. Per germline, CDR1 SGHRS and CDR2 YFSETQ. CDR3 sequence reads: CASTVRGANTEAFF. The CDR3 DNA reads TGCGCCAGCACCGTTCGGGGGGCGAACACTGAAGCTTTCTTT. Variable domain in full (rest from reference TRBV5-1 and TRBJ1-1): KAGVTQTPRYLIKTRGQQVTLSCSPISGHRSVSWYQQTPGQGLQFLFEYFSETQRNKGNFPGRFSGRQFSNSRSEMNVSTLELGDSALYLCASTVRGANTEAFFGQGTRLTVV.

The count of this clone is one. The chain employs TRBV4-2 and TRBJ2-1; maybe TRBD2 (6 bases). There are 18 residues in the CDR3. Trimming pared 0 bases from V and 7 bases from J, leaving 22 bases between. CDR1 is LGHNA and CDR2 is YNFKEQ in the germline V gene. CDR3 in DNA: TGTGCCAGCAGCCAAGACAGCTCGCGCGGGGTGGGAAAAAATGAGCAGTTCTTC. The encoded protein is CASSQDSSRGVGKNEQFF.

This clone occurred once. The genes are TRBV4-1 and TRBJ1-5; D unclear. Germline CDR1 and CDR2: MGHRA and YSYEKL. The length of the CDR3 is 17 residues. The germline V and J ends were trimmed by 0 bases and 4 bases, with 16 bases remaining between them. The CDR3 DNA is TGCGCCAGCAGCCAAGATCGGGTCCGGGGTGCGAATCAGCCCCAGCATTTT. This encodes CASSQDRVRGANQPQHF.

This clone was seen a handful of times. The rearrangement links TRBV5-6 to TRBJ2-7; perhaps TRBD2 as D (6 bases). The germline CDR1 and CDR2 sequences are SGHDT and YYEEEE. Trimming shortened V by 9 bases and J by 2 bases, and 18 bases separated the two germline ends. The CDR3 consists of 14 residues. The CDR3 loop reads CATHLGERAYEQYF. In nucleotides, the CDR3 is TGTGCCACCCACCTGGGTGAGCGGGCCTACGAGCAGTACTTC.

This chain links TRBV18 with TRBJ1-3; TRBD1 agrees at 8 bases. V lost 3 bases and J lost 4; bases outside the gene matches: 17. This CDR3 has 19 amino acids. Germline loops: CDR1 KGHSH, CDR2 LQKENI. In DNA, the CDR3 is TGTGCCAGCTCACCCAAGGGCCCAGGGGGCTCAGTGTACGGAAACACCATATATTTT. This sequence encodes CASSPKGPGGSVYGNTIYF. The complete variable domain, with remaining parts taken from reference TRBV18 and TRBJ1-3, reads NAGVMQNPRHLVRRRGQEARLRCSPMKGHSHVYWYRQLPEEGLKFMVYLQKENIIDESGMPKERFSAEFPKEGPSILRIQQVVRGDSAAYFCASSPKGPGGSVYGNTIYFGEGSWLTVV.

The V and J genes are TRBV6-5 and TRBJ1-1; D remains ambiguous. Germline CDR1 is MNHEY and CDR2 is SVGAGI. The CDR3 loop spans 15 amino acids. Trimming removed 6 bases from V and 1 base from J, with 15 bases in between. The CDR3 is CASSLAEYENTEAFF. The CDR3 DNA is TGTGCCAGCAGCCTCGCGGAGTATGAGAACACTGAAGCTTTCTTT.

The chain recombines TRBV5-6 with TRBJ1-2; TRBD1 agrees at 7 bases. The junction had 7 bases not matched to a gene; V was cut back by 5 bases and J by 6 bases. From germline, CDR1 is SGHDT and CDR2 YYEEEE. This CDR3 contains 13 residues. CDR3 in DNA: TGTGCCAGCAGTTCGACAGGGATCGATGGCTACACCTTC. This sequence encodes CASSSTGIDGYTF.

CDR3 sequence: CASSVDPASGTDTQYF. The CDR3 DNA reads TGTGCCAGCAGCGTAGACCCGGCTAGCGGCACAGATACGCAGTATTTT. The chain uses TRBV9 and TRBJ2-3; D may be TRBD2 (6 bases). The CDR3 extends over 16 amino acids. The germline V gene has CDR1 SGDLS and CDR2 YYNGEE. V lost 0 bases, J lost 1 base, and 12 bases lay in between.

This chain joins TRBV18 and TRBJ2-7; 9 bases agree with TRBD1. The CDR3 has 15 amino acids. In germline, CDR1 is KGHSH, CDR2 LQKENI. V was pared by 5 bases and J by 0 bases, with 5 bases of the junction left unmatched. CDR3 loop: CASSTRTGDSYEQYF. CDR3 DNA sequence: TGTGCCAGCTCAACTCGGACAGGGGACTCCTACGAGCAGTACTTC.

The V gene is TRBV9, the J gene TRBJ2-1; D call uncertain. There are 15 residues in the CDR3. Germline assignment: CDR1 SGDLS and CDR2 YYNGEE. V lost 0 bases and J lost 0, with 7 bases in between. CDR3 DNA: TGTGCCAGCAGCGTAGAGACGGGCTCCTACAATGAGCAGTTCTTC. It yields the protein CASSVETGSYNEQFF.

The V call is TRBV19, the J call TRBJ1-2; possibly TRBD1 for D (5 bases). The CDR3 sequence is 13 residues long. V lost 7 bases to trimming and J lost 8 bases, with 17 bases between them. From germline, CDR1 is LNHDA and CDR2 SQIVND (reference sequence). This chain's CDR3 is CASTSTRASGYTF. CDR3 sequence (DNA): TGTGCCAGTACCTCCACCAGGGCGAGCGGCTACACCTTC.

The chain joins TRBV30 to TRBJ1-2; tentative D call: TRBD1 (6 bases). Germline V gene data show CDR1 as GTSNPN and CDR2 as SVGIG (reference sequence). V lost 5 bases and J 7 bases, leaving 23 bases between the germline ends. The CDR3 spans 15 residues. The DNA for the CDR3 is TGTGCCTGGCTCTCGGGACACGCAGGGGTAGGTGGCTACACCTTC. Translating it yields CAWLSGHAGVGGYTF. The full variable domain, completed using reference TRBV30 and TRBJ1-2, is SQTIHQWPATLVQPVGSPLSLECTVEGTSNPNLYWYRQAAGRGLQLLFYSVGIGQISSEVPQNLSASRPQDRQFILSSKKLLLSDSGFYLCAWLSGHAGVGGYTFGSGTRLTVV.

The V gene is TRBV7-2, the J gene TRBJ1-2; D might be TRBD1 (5 bases). Germline V gene sequence: CDR1 SGHTA, CDR2 FQGNSA. V shed 7 bases and J shed 2 bases, with 14 bases lying between them. The CDR3 has 14 residues. The CDR3 loop reads CASTLADRNYGYTF. The CDR3 nucleotides are TGTGCCAGCACCCTAGCCGACAGAAACTATGGCTACACCTTC. The whole variable domain, filled in from reference TRBV7-2 and TRBJ1-2, reads GAGVSQSPSNKVTEKGKDVELRCDPISGHTALYWYRQSLGQGLEFLIYFQGNSAPDKSGLPSDRFSAERTGGSVSTLTIQRTQQEDSAVYLCASTLADRNYGYTFGSGTRLTVV.

The chain is built from TRBV12-5 and TRBJ2-1; D unresolved. This CDR3 contains 12 residues. Per the germline V gene, CDR1 is LGHNT and CDR2 is FRNRAP. V lost 0 bases, J lost 6 bases, and 3 bases lay in between. As DNA, the CDR3 is TGTGCTAGTGGTTTGGTCTCCAATGAGCAGTTCTTC. Its protein is CASGLVSNEQFF.

The V gene is TRBV10-1, the J gene TRBJ2-7; 8 bases are shared with TRBD2. Trimming removed 2 bases from V and 5 bases from J; junction bases left unmatched: 14. CDR1 is WNHNN, CDR2 SYGVQD, per germline (reference sequence). This CDR3 is 17 amino acids long. The CDR3 reads CASSERSGANEWDEQYF. DNA for the CDR3: TGCGCCAGCAGTGAGCGTAGCGGGGCGAATGAGTGGGACGAGCAGTACTTC.

V usage is TRBV7-2 and J usage is TRBJ2-7; 7 nucleotides agree with TRBD2. Trimming took 5 bases from V and 5 from J; bases not matched to a gene: 15. CDR1 and CDR2 (germline): SGHTA, FQGNSA. The CDR3 loop spans 16 amino acids. The CDR3 DNA sequence: TGTGCCAGCAGCCCCGGCAACGGGAGGCCCCAAAACGAGCAGTACTTC. Translated, it gives CASSPGNGRPQNEQYF.

This clone was seen a few times. V gene TRBV7-9 combines with J gene TRBJ2-5; TRBD1 matches at 8 bases. Unmatched junction bases numbered 3, after V lost 4 bases and J lost 5 bases. Germline loops: CDR1 SEHNR, CDR2 FQNEAQ (reference sequence). The CDR3 has 13 residues. The CDR3 nucleotides read TGTGCCAGCAGCTCCTACAGGGGGGAGACCCAGTACTTC. Its protein product is CASSSYRGETQYF.

The chain uses TRBV6-1 and TRBJ1-2; no definite D call. The CDR3 is 10 residues long. Germline lookup yields CDR1 MNHNS and CDR2 SASEGT. The V end lost 4 bases, the J end lost 6 bases, and 3 bases lay between the germline ends. The CDR3 loop reads CASSANGYTF. For the CDR3, the DNA is TGTGCCAGCAGTGCCAATGGCTACACCTTC.

The gene calls are TRBV5-6 and TRBJ2-3; TRBD2 aligns across 14 bases. V shed 4 bases and J 4 bases; nucleotides not matched to a gene: 11. The CDR3 is made up of 18 amino acids. CDR1 and CDR2 (germline): SGHDT, YYEEEE. CDR3 nucleotide sequence: TGTGCCAGCAGCCCTCCGGGACTAGCGGGAGTTCCGGCAGATACGCAGTATTTT. Translation gives CASSPPGLAGVPADTQYF.

This chain uses TRBV29-1 with TRBJ2-1, with 7 nucleotides matching TRBD2. J was trimmed by 5 bases and V by 4 bases; bases with no gene match: 8. The CDR3 is made up of 14 amino acids. Germline V gene lookup returns CDR1 SQVTM and CDR2 ANQGSEA. Written as DNA, the CDR3 is TGCAGCGTTGTACCTAGCGGAACCAACAATGAGCAGTTCTTC. This translates into CSVVPSGTNNEQFF.

The chain couples TRBV7-2 to TRBJ2-2, with D possibly matching TRBD2 (5 bases). The CDR3 loop spans 16 amino acids. Trimming removed 0 bases from V and 4 bases from J, with 12 bases in between. Germline V lookup: CDR1 SGHTA, CDR2 FQGNSA. DNA of the CDR3: TGTGCCAGCAGCTTAGCGCTAGAGGGTACCACCGGGGAGCTGTTTTTT. Protein sequence: CASSLALEGTTGELFF.